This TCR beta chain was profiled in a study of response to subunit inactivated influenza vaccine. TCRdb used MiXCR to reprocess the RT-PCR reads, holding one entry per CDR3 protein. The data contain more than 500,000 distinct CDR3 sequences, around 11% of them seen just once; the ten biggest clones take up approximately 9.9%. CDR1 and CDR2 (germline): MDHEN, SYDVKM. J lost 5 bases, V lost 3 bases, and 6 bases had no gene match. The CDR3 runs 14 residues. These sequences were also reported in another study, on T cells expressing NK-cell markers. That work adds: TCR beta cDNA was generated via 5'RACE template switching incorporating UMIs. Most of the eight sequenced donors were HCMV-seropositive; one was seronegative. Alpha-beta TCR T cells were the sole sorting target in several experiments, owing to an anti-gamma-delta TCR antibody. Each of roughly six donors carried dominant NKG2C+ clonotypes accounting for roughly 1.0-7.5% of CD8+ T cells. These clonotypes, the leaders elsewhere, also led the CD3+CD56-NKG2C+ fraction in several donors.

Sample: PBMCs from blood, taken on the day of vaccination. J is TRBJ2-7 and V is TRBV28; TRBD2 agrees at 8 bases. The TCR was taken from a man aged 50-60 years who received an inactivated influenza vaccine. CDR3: CASSFQREIDEQYF. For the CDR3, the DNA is TGTGCCAGCAGTTTCCAGCGGGAGATCGACGAGCAGTACTTC.